This TCR beta chain is drawn from a study of blood T cell repertoires in COVID-19. About the study: The origin of the acute and convalescent COVID-19 samples was the United States, Italy and Spain.

Details on this clone: One end of the junction does not line up with germline, which may come from a read error.

Original handling: Quantification of nucleated cells was approximated via reference gene primer amplification. Produced via immunoSEQ multiplex PCR; TCRdb's table is partial and in-frame only. V and J calls plus clone size are reproduced from that table; the DNA served to infer D and trimming. The table lists approximately 170,000 clones, around 83% of them singletons. Germline V gene sequence: CDR1 SSHAT, CDR2 FNYEAQ (reference sequence). The length of the CDR3 is 13 residues. The sequence was collected from an elderly woman in a cohort sampled during active or convalescent COVID-19. Material for sequencing was peripheral blood. The chain has TRBV7-7 and TRBJ1-5; D perhaps matches TRBD1 (5 bases). CDR3 nucleotides: TGTGCTAGCAGTCAGGGAAGCAATCAGCCCCAGCATTTT. This codes for CASSQGSNQPQHF.